A selection of T cell receptor beta chains follows, all from one sample in a study of memory CD4+ T cells and cytomegalovirus serostatus. Assay used: immunoSEQ multiplex PCR; TCRdb lists only in-frame clones, some missing. The sample consists of 35,000 to 50,000 clones, roughly three quarters of them appearing once. The source material was memory CD4+ T cells from blood. Source of these receptors: an adult in good health and CMV-seronegative. CDR3s leave out the opening cysteine and the closing phenylalanine or tryptophan. The order of the fields is clone size, V gene, J gene, CDR3 protein. Clone size appears in some rows only: once, few, many, or a class for an expanded clone.

NA	TRBV14	TRBJ1-1	ASSQQTGWSAEAF
NA	TRBV7-9	TRBJ2-2	ASSVGGTGELF
NA	TRBV15	TRBJ1-5	ATSRVVGNQPQH
few	TRBV30	TRBJ1-6	ASDRGAIWSPLH
NA	TRBV6-6	TRBJ2-2	ASSYESSNTGELF
NA	TRBV2	TRBJ1-1	ASSEESAGTIFEAF
NA	TRBV19	TRBJ1-2	ASAEEALRVQGYT
NA	TRBV7-2	TRBJ2-2	ASSFNFREAGELF
NA	TRBV21-1	TRBJ1-2	ATPQVSDNYGYT
NA	TRBV29-1	TRBJ1-3	SVVRNSGNTIY
NA	TRBV5-6	TRBJ2-7	ASSTGYSYEQY
NA	TRBV18	TRBJ2-5	ASSPRGRQETQY
NA	TRBV5-1	TRBJ2-7	ASRQTPFYEQY
NA	TRBV28	TRBJ1-6	ASSLDSHSPLH
few	TRBV5-1	TRBJ1-1	ASSLAQGQGGTEAF
medium-sized	TRBV18	TRBJ1-2	ASSSGDLYGYT
NA	TRBV5-1	TRBJ1-5	ASSSREGQPQH
NA	TRBV5-1	TRBJ1-1	ASSFGQNTEAF
medium-sized	TRBV14	TRBJ2-1	ASSQVGRSHEQF
NA	TRBV27	TRBJ1-2	ASSPSGSFGYT
NA	TRBV29-1	TRBJ2-7	SVDDGFEQY
few	TRBV30	TRBJ2-1	AWSDRGDEQF